This TCR beta chain appears in the sequencing data of a study of blood T cell repertoires in COVID-19. Study information: Sites across the United States, Italy and Spain contributed samples from acute and convalescent COVID-19.

TCRdb's table, derived via immunoSEQ multiplex PCR, lists solely in-frame clones and lacks some. This table has approximately 390,000 clones, approximately 85% appearing once. The CDR3 spans 14 residues. CDR1 and CDR2 from the germline V gene are SQVTM and ANQGSEA. The V gene end was trimmed by 7 bases and the J gene end by 9 bases; junction bases not matched to a gene: 8. The sample taken for sequencing was PBMCs or T cells enriched from blood (not recorded which). The TCR originated in a woman aged 40 to 50 with acute COVID-19. The V call is TRBV29-1, the J call TRBJ2-1; 14 positions match TRBD2. The CDR3 is CSDRLAGGRSEQFF. CDR3 bases: TGCAGCGACCGACTAGCGGGGGGGCGAAGTGAGCAGTTCTTC.